The table lists the clone carrying this T cell receptor (beta chain) with many counts. This sample is part of a study of regulatory T cells in long-lasting Graves disease. Trimming pared 7 bases from V and 5 bases from J, leaving 11 bases between. In germline, CDR1 is MDHEN, CDR2 SYDVKM. This CDR3 comprises 13 residues. Time point defined: persistent/refractory GD, antithyroid drugs over 5 years with positive TRAb. Scientists built the TCR library using RNA that was extracted from PBMCs. TCR beta libraries were built with iRepertoire HTBI primers and Arm-PCR of CDR3 regions. TCRdb ran MiXCR on the multiplex PCR reads and lists one entry per CDR3 protein. The repertoire consists of 400,000 to 500,000 distinct CDR3 sequences, with 21% occurring once and the leading ten covering around 15%.

The source of this sequence is a female donor with Graves disease. This sequence joins TRBV28 and TRBJ2-2; a weak D match, TRBD1 (5 bases). The sequencing here drew on peripheral blood mononuclear cells (PBMCs), taken when the disease was refractory, from a patient treated with antithyroid drugs. CDR3 protein: CASTLTATGELFF. In nucleotides, the CDR3 is TGTGCCAGCACCCTGACAGCTACCGGGGAGCTGTTTTTT.